The 27 T cell receptor beta chains given below trace back to one sample, sequenced in a study of blood T cell repertoires in COVID-19. The repertoire was sequenced with immunoSEQ multiplex PCR; TCRdb's copy has only in-frame clones and lacks some. Of a few hundred thousand clones in the sample, approximately 86% were seen once. Sequences were obtained from peripheral blood. These receptors were obtained from a woman aged 45-60 years who had recovered from COVID-19.

This rearrangement joins TRBV6-4 to TRBJ1-2; D may be TRBD1 (5 bases). This CDR3 spans 16 amino acids. V lost 5 bases, J lost 3 bases, and 19 bases lay in between. Per the germline V gene, CDR1 is MRHNA and CDR2 is SNTAGT. CDR3 sequence reads: CASSPGGLEGHYGYTF. The CDR3 coding sequence is TGTGCCAGCAGTCCCGGGGGGTTGGAGGGCCACTATGGCTACACCTTC.

There are a few counts of this clone. This sample includes further DNA sequences coding for the same CDR3. The rearrangement links TRBV18 to TRBJ2-1; 8 bases align to TRBD2. The V gene's germline CDR1 is KGHSH and CDR2 LQKENI. The CDR3 contains 17 residues. V lost 3 bases, J lost 0 bases, and 7 bases stayed unmatched. The CDR3 nucleotides read TGTGCCAGCTCACCGAGCGGGGGTAGAGCCTCCTACAATGAGCAGTTCTTC. Its protein product is CASSPSGGRASYNEQFF.

This chain links TRBV7-2 with TRBJ1-5, with D possibly TRBD1 on 5 matching bases. This CDR3 is 14 amino acids long. Germline CDR1 reads SGHTA; CDR2 reads FQGNSA. Trimming took 3 bases from V and 7 from J, leaving 13 bases between them. DNA for the CDR3: TGTGCCAGCAGCTTGGGGGGTAGTGTGCAGCCCCAGCATTTT. It yields the protein CASSLGGSVQPQHF.

V is TRBV19 and J is TRBJ1-2; TRBD1 matches 7 bases. CDR3 size: 14 residues. Germline CDR1 reads LNHDA; CDR2 reads SQIVND (reference sequence). The trim removed 7 bases at V and 6 bases at J, leaving 11 bases unmatched. In DNA, the CDR3 is TGTGCCAGTAATCGACAGGGATCATCGCATGGCTACACCTTC. Its translation is CASNRQGSSHGYTF.

This chain joins TRBV7-2 and TRBJ1-1; TRBD1 aligns across 7 bases. CDR1 is SGHTA and CDR2 is FQGNSA in the germline V gene. This CDR3 contains 13 residues. After removal of 6 bases from V and 5 bases from J, the junction contained 6 bases not matched to a gene. In nucleotides, the CDR3 is TGTGCCAGCAGGTTCACAGGGGTAACTGAAGCTTTCTTT. Translation gives CASRFTGVTEAFF. Variable domain in full (rest from reference TRBV7-2 and TRBJ1-1): GAGVSQSPSNKVTEKGKDVELRCDPISGHTALYWYRQSLGQGLEFLIYFQGNSAPDKSGLPSDRFSAERTGGSVSTLTIQRTQQEDSAVYLCASRFTGVTEAFFGQGTRLTVV.

This chain links TRBV7-3 with TRBJ2-3, with a possible D match to TRBD1 (5 bases). V dropped 5 bases and J dropped 2 bases, with 11 bases sitting between them. Germline CDR1 and CDR2: SGHTA and FQGTGA. The CDR3 is 14 amino acids. CDR3 sequence: CASSLTGHTDTQYF. CDR3 DNA: TGTGCCAGCAGCCTTACAGGACACACAGATACGCAGTATTTT. Full variable domain (remainder filled in from reference TRBV7-3 and TRBJ2-3): GAGVSQTPSNKVTEKGKYVELRCDPISGHTALYWYRQSLGQGPEFLIYFQGTGAADDSGLPNDRFFAVRPEGSVSTLKIQRTERGDSAVYLCASSLTGHTDTQYFGPGTRLTVL.

The rearrangement links TRBV19 to TRBJ2-1; the match to TRBD2 covers 13 bases. The CDR3 extends over 16 amino acids. J lost 8 bases, V lost 5 bases, and 9 bases had no gene match. The germline V gene has CDR1 LNHDA and CDR2 SQIVND (reference sequence). The CDR3 DNA reads as TGTGCCAGTAGTGTCACCGGGACTAGCGGGATTTATGAGCAGTTCTTC. It codes for CASSVTGTSGIYEQFF.

The chain is built from TRBV28 and TRBJ2-7, with 7 bases aligning to TRBD2. J gave up 9 bases and V 5 bases, and 16 bases lay outside the gene matches. The CDR3 spans 15 residues. Germline V gives CDR1 MDHEN, CDR2 SYDVKM. The CDR3 is CASSPALAGVHRQYF. CDR3 in DNA: TGTGCCAGCAGTCCTGCGTTGGCGGGAGTCCACAGGCAGTACTTC.

Ten or more counts support this clone. This sequence joins TRBV3-1 (or the pseudogene TRBV3-2) and TRBJ1-1; possibly TRBD1 for D (6 bases). Looked up from germline, CDR1 is LGHDT and CDR2 is YNNKEL (reference sequence). The V and J ends lost 6 bases and 10 bases respectively, with 18 bases between them. This CDR3 spans 13 amino acids. DNA of the CDR3: TGTGCCAGCAGTCTTAAAATACAGGGTCTAGCTTTCTTT. It is translated as CASSLKIQGLAFF.

This chain uses TRBV27 with TRBJ2-7; 10 bases agree with TRBD2. Germline V gene sequence: CDR1 MNHEY, CDR2 SMNVEV (reference sequence). The CDR3 spans 15 residues. The V and J ends lost 3 bases and 3 bases, in that order; junction bases with no gene match: 5. CDR3 protein: CASSFPSGGVYEQYF. CDR3 bases: TGTGCCAGCAGTTTCCCCAGCGGGGGGGTCTACGAGCAGTACTTC.

The chain uses TRBV19 and TRBJ2-3; D perhaps matches TRBD2 (7 bases). Germline CDR1 LNHDA, CDR2 SQIVND (reference sequence). CDR3 length: 15 residues. Trimming took off 7 bases at V and 6 bases at J, with 20 bases between the two ends. Here the CDR3 reads CASTQTSQRGDTQYF. CDR3 bases: TGTGCCAGTACTCAGACTAGCCAAAGGGGGGATACGCAGTATTTT.

The V and J genes are TRBV7-9 and TRBJ2-7; perhaps TRBD2 as D (6 bases). Trimming took 8 bases from V and 5 from J, leaving 25 bases between them. Germline CDR1 is SEHNR and CDR2 is FQNEAQ (reference sequence). The CDR3 contains 16 residues. CDR3 loop: CASALQTVPGVNEQYF. CDR3 nucleotide sequence: TGTGCCAGCGCCCTACAGACAGTGCCGGGGGTTAACGAGCAGTACTTC.

The chain carries TRBV30 and TRBJ1-3, with a tentative D call TRBD1 (5 bases). Germline V gene data show CDR1 as GTSNPN and CDR2 as SVGIG (reference sequence). Trimming stripped 4 bases from V and 7 bases from J, with 14 bases between. This CDR3 spans 13 amino acids. CDR3 in amino acids: CAWTGWQGNTIYF. CDR3 coding DNA: TGTGCCTGGACAGGGTGGCAAGGGAACACCATATATTTT.

The CDR3 loop is CASSATGNNQPQHF. Here the CDR3 DNA reads TGTGCCAGCAGCGCGACAGGAAACAATCAGCCCCAGCATTTT. This chain links TRBV9 with TRBJ1-5; the D gene is possibly TRBD1 (6 bases). The germline V and J ends were trimmed by 3 bases and 3 bases, with 10 bases remaining between them. Germline CDR1 and CDR2: SGDLS and YYNGEE. The length of the CDR3 is 14 residues.

The V and J genes are TRBV6-6 and TRBJ1-5, with 8 positions matching TRBD1. In germline, CDR1 is MNHNY, CDR2 SVGAGI (reference sequence). The trim removed 6 bases at V and 5 bases at J, leaving 3 bases unmatched. The length of the CDR3 is 13 residues. CDR3 sequence reads: CASRGQGDQPQHF. DNA of the CDR3: TGTGCCAGCAGAGGACAGGGAGATCAGCCCCAGCATTTT.

V is TRBV12-2 and J is TRBJ1-2. TRBV12-2 is an annotated pseudogene. The CDR3 covers 12 residues. DNA for the CDR3: TGTGCAAGTCCCGAACTTAACCGGGGCTACACCTTC. It encodes CASPELNRGYTF.

The genes are TRBV5-1 and TRBJ2-1; D perhaps matches TRBD2 (6 bases). This CDR3 is 17 amino acids long. V shed 2 bases and J shed 2 bases, with 17 bases lying between them. Germline CDR1 is SGHRS and CDR2 is YFSETQ. CDR3 loop: CASSFVFAGPTYNEQFF. The DNA for the CDR3 is TGCGCCAGCAGCTTTGTTTTCGCGGGACCTACCTACAATGAGCAGTTCTTC.

Many counts were recorded for this clone. The chain uses TRBV6-5 and TRBJ1-5; D gene uncertain. Germline CDR1 reads MNHEY; CDR2 reads SVGAGI. CDR3 length: 14 amino acids. Trimming removed 9 bases from V and 2 bases from J, with 14 bases in between. CDR3 DNA sequence: TGTGCCAGTAATTCCTACCATGGCAATCAGCCCCAGCATTTT. Its translation is CASNSYHGNQPQHF.

The chain combines TRBV19 with TRBJ1-1; D possibly corresponds to TRBD1 (5 bases). From germline, CDR1 is LNHDA and CDR2 SQIVND (reference sequence). The V gene lost 3 bases and the J gene lost 2 bases, with 10 bases spanning the gap. The CDR3 runs 14 residues. The CDR3 sequence: CASSMTVFNTEAFF. CDR3 nucleotides: TGTGCCAGTAGTATGACAGTCTTTAACACTGAAGCTTTCTTT.

The CDR3 loop reads CASSPLAGASTDTQYF. CDR3 nucleotides: TGTGCCAGCAGTCCTCTGGCGGGGGCCAGCACAGATACGCAGTATTTT. V and J are TRBV7-2 and TRBJ2-3; TRBD2 might be the D (7 bases). V gave up 6 bases and J gave up 0 bases, with 16 bases separating them. Germline lookup yields CDR1 SGHTA and CDR2 FQGNSA. The CDR3 extends over 16 amino acids. The full variable domain, rest sourced from reference TRBV7-2 and TRBJ2-3, is GAGVSQSPSNKVTEKGKDVELRCDPISGHTALYWYRQSLGQGLEFLIYFQGNSAPDKSGLPSDRFSAERTGGSVSTLTIQRTQQEDSAVYLCASSPLAGASTDTQYFGPGTRLTVL.

This clone was detected only a few times. The chain has TRBV6-1 and TRBJ2-2, with 11 bases fitting TRBD1. J lost 6 bases, V lost 3 bases, and 15 bases had no gene match. Germline V lookup: CDR1 MNHNS, CDR2 SASEGT. This CDR3 is built from 19 residues. The CDR3 bases are TGTGCCAGCAGTGACCCAAGAAGTCCTGGGACAGGGGGGTCCGGGGAGCTGTTTTTT. Residues: CASSDPRSPGTGGSGELFF.

The chain couples TRBV28 to TRBJ1-2; D is possibly TRBD1 (5 bases). Per germline, CDR1 MDHEN and CDR2 SYDVKM. Between the trimmed V and J ends, which lost 4 bases and 3 bases, there was a span of 9 bases. This CDR3 has 13 amino acids. CDR3 nucleotides: TGTGCCAGCAGTTACAGGATACACTATGGCTACACCTTC. Protein: CASSYRIHYGYTF.

This clone came up once. J is TRBJ1-5 and V is TRBV5-4, with no clear D. Trimming shortened V by 3 bases and J by 1 base, and 8 bases separated the two germline ends. Germline values: CDR1 SGHNT, CDR2 YYREEE (reference sequence). The CDR3 covers 14 residues. CDR3 residues: CASSSGLSNQPQHF. The CDR3 DNA sequence: TGTGCCAGCAGCTCTGGACTGAGCAATCAGCCCCAGCATTTT.

This chain links TRBV7-9 with TRBJ1-4; 10 bases map to TRBD1. The CDR3 is made up of 15 amino acids. The trim removed 5 bases at V and 8 bases at J, leaving 8 bases unmatched. CDR1 and CDR2 from the germline V gene are SEHNR and FQNEAQ (reference sequence). The chain's CDR3 is CASSPGQGGREKLFF. CDR3 nucleotides: TGTGCCAGCAGCCCCGGACAGGGGGGCAGGGAAAAACTGTTTTTT. Full variable domain (rest looked up from reference TRBV7-9 and TRBJ1-4): DTGVSQNPRHKITKRGQNVTFRCDPISEHNRLYWYRQTLGQGPEFLTYFQNEAQLEKSRLLSDRFSAERPKGSFSTLEIQRTEQGDSAMYLCASSPGQGGREKLFFGSGTQLSVL.

The J gene is TRBJ2-3, the V gene TRBV6-5; 9 bases are a match to TRBD1. V gave up 6 bases and J gave up 2 bases; unmatched junction bases: 3. The CDR3 contains 14 residues. Germline assignment: CDR1 MNHEY and CDR2 SVGAGI. Here the CDR3 reads CASRWTGDTDTQYF. Here the CDR3 DNA reads TGTGCCAGCAGGTGGACAGGGGACACAGATACGCAGTATTTT.

Of note for this clone: The junction departs from the called germline gene at one end, perhaps through a read error. The chain joins TRBV7-7 to TRBJ2-1; D may be TRBD1 (5 bases). CDR1 and CDR2 from the germline V gene are SSHAT and FNYEAQ (reference sequence). The CDR3 length is 12 residues. The CDR3 spells CASSDTGARQFF. CDR3 sequence (DNA): TGTGCTAGCAGCGATACAGGCGCCCGGCAGTTCTTC.

The V and J genes are TRBV30 and TRBJ1-1; 7 bases align to TRBD1. The CDR3 length is 15 residues. Unmatched junction bases numbered 11, after V lost 1 base and J lost 6 bases. Per the germline V gene, CDR1 is GTSNPN and CDR2 is SVGIG (reference sequence). CDR3 loop: CAWSEKGARVAEAFF. The CDR3 DNA follows: TGTGCCTGGAGTGAAAAGGGGGCACGGGTCGCTGAAGCTTTCTTT.